Presented here are 21 T cell receptor beta chains from one specimen sequenced in a study of control samples from healthy donors and cancer patients. Clones were sequenced by immunoSEQ multiplex PCR, and TCRdb holds only the in-frame ones, with some missing. This table holds some 70,000 clones, about 83% found once. The sequenced sample was blood. Receptors originate from a man in his sixties in good health.

The chain uses TRBV6-5 and TRBJ1-1; maybe TRBD1 (5 bases). Germline CDR1 is MNHEY and CDR2 is SVGAGI. V lost 6 bases and J 5 bases, leaving 16 bases between the germline ends. The CDR3 runs 14 residues. CDR3 nucleotides: TGTGCCAGCAGCCCCAGGAGGGGTCTTACTGAAGCTTTCTTT. This codes for CASSPRRGLTEAFF.

The chain employs TRBV5-5 and TRBJ2-3; D is possibly TRBD1 (6 bases). The CDR3 has 15 amino acids. Germline V gene sequence: CDR1 SGHKS, CDR2 YYEKEE (reference sequence). The V end lost 0 bases, the J end lost 5 bases, and 13 bases lay between the germline ends. CDR3 protein: CASSLATGLGDTQYF. The CDR3 DNA sequence: TGTGCCAGCAGCTTGGCAACAGGGCTCGGAGATACGCAGTATTTT.

This chain uses TRBV7-3 with TRBJ2-3; TRBD2 is a possible D gene (6 bases). CDR1 is SGHTA, CDR2 FQGTGA, per germline. The CDR3 length is 16 residues. Trimming cost V 4 bases and J 1 base, with 15 bases left between them. The CDR3 bases are TGTGCCAGCAGCTCGAAACCGGGACTGGGCACAGATACGCAGTATTTT. Protein: CASSSKPGLGTDTQYF.

The chain carries TRBV25-1 and TRBJ1-4; 7 nucleotides agree with TRBD1. The germline gives CDR1 MGHDK, CDR2 SYGVNS. The CDR3 is 16 amino acids. V lost 5 bases to trimming and J lost 0 bases; unmatched junction nucleotides: 6. The CDR3: CASSRGDSATNEKLFF. CDR3 bases: TGTGCCAGCAGTCGTGGGGACAGTGCAACTAATGAAAAACTGTTTTTT.

The V and J genes are TRBV6-2 or TRBV6-3 and TRBJ2-3; D uncertain. The length of the CDR3 is 13 residues. Trimming took off 5 bases at V and 5 bases at J, with 11 bases between the two ends. Germline values: CDR1 MNHEY, CDR2 SVGEGT. This chain's CDR3 is CASSTGLVDTQYF. CDR3 nucleotides: TGTGCCAGCAGTACGGGTTTAGTAGATACGCAGTATTTT.

This chain connects TRBV5-8 to TRBJ1-1; D is unclear. The germline V gene encodes CDR1 SGHTS and CDR2 YDEGEE. This CDR3 is 13 amino acids long. The V end lost 1 base, the J end lost 4 bases, and 8 bases lay between the germline ends. The CDR3 DNA reads as TGTGCCAGCAGCTTGTTGCTGGCCACTGAAGCTTTCTTT. This sequence encodes CASSLLLATEAFF. The whole variable domain, filled in from reference TRBV5-8 and TRBJ1-1, reads EAGVTQSPTHLIKTRGQQATLRCSPISGHTSVYWYQQALGLGLQFLLWYDEGEERNRGNFPPRFSGRQFPNYSSELNVNALELEDSALYLCASSLLLATEAFFGQGTRLTVV.

The CDR3 sequence: CASSSDRRQNYGYTF. The CDR3 nucleotides read TGTGCCAGTAGTTCGGACAGACGTCAAAACTATGGCTACACCTTC. The chain uses TRBV19 and TRBJ1-2; possibly TRBD1 for D (6 bases). Germline V gene data show CDR1 as LNHDA and CDR2 as SQIVND (reference sequence). CDR3 length: 15 residues. V gave up 5 bases and J gave up 2 bases, with 15 bases separating them.

J is TRBJ2-2 and V is TRBV28; possibly TRBD2 for D (6 bases). Germline assignment: CDR1 MDHEN and CDR2 SYDVKM. The CDR3 consists of 15 residues. The germline V and J ends were trimmed by 3 bases and 4 bases, with 12 bases remaining between them. This CDR3 is CASSFGGIGTGELFF. The CDR3 DNA follows: TGTGCCAGCAGTTTCGGGGGAATAGGCACCGGGGAGCTGTTTTTT.

This clone was seen only a few times. The chain links TRBV6-6 to TRBJ1-6; D may be TRBD1 (5 bases). The CDR3 consists of 16 residues. V was clipped by 2 bases and J by 0 bases, with 8 bases between them. Germline CDR1 MNHNY, CDR2 SVGAGI (reference sequence). CDR3 residues: CASSYGGGSYNSPLHF. DNA of the CDR3: TGTGCCAGCAGTTACGGGGGGGGCTCCTATAATTCACCCCTCCACTTT.

The count of this clone is one. This chain uses TRBV19 with TRBJ2-1; D might be TRBD2 (6 bases). Germline V gene lookup returns CDR1 LNHDA and CDR2 SQIVND (reference sequence). The CDR3 is 16 amino acids. The V and J ends lost 4 bases and 2 bases respectively, with 15 bases between them. The CDR3 is CASSTGGMFPYNEQFF. In DNA, the CDR3 is TGTGCCAGTAGTACAGGAGGGATGTTCCCCTACAATGAGCAGTTCTTC.

This clone came up once. The chain carries TRBV29-1 and TRBJ1-2; 11 nucleotides align to TRBD1. This CDR3 comprises 15 residues. From germline, CDR1 is SQVTM and CDR2 ANQGSEA. After removal of 6 bases from V and 4 bases from J, the junction contained 10 bases not matched to a gene. The CDR3 reads CSVVVGQGGGYGYTF. As DNA, the CDR3 is TGCAGCGTCGTCGTGGGACAGGGGGGTGGCTATGGCTACACCTTC.

The chain has TRBV4-3 and TRBJ2-7, with D tentatively TRBD2 (6 bases). This CDR3 has 14 residues. V lost 1 base and J 4 bases, leaving 11 bases between the germline ends. CDR1 is LGHNA, CDR2 YSLEER, per germline. This CDR3 is CASSQAPGGYEQYF. The CDR3 DNA is TGCGCCAGCAGCCAAGCCCCCGGGGGATACGAGCAGTACTTC.

This chain connects TRBV6-6 to TRBJ2-1; D uncertain. This CDR3 spans 13 amino acids. Looked up from germline, CDR1 is MNHNY and CDR2 is SVGAGI (reference sequence). The ends were cut back, 5 bases at V and 9 bases at J, with 14 bases in the middle. In DNA form, the CDR3 reads TGTGCCAGCAGTGTCGACGAACGTGGTGAGCAGTTCTTC. Amino acid sequence: CASSVDERGEQFF.

This clone showed up just a few times. For the CDR3, the DNA is TGTGCCAGCAGCCGTGGGCTAGCGGGAGTCGGAGATACGCAGTATTTT. This codes for CASSRGLAGVGDTQYF. The rearrangement joins TRBV11-3 to TRBJ2-3; 10 nucleotides match TRBD2. Germline-derived CDR1 and CDR2 are SGHNT and YENEEA. The CDR3 contains 16 residues. Germline trimming cut 5 bases from V and 5 bases from J; bases unmatched to any gene: 10.

The rearrangement joins TRBV19 to TRBJ2-7; D remains unclear. The CDR3 is 15 residues long. In germline, CDR1 is LNHDA, CDR2 SQIVND (reference sequence). V was pared by 4 bases and J by 4 bases, with 17 bases between. CDR3 nucleotide sequence: TGTGCCAGTAGTACCCGGGCCGGGTCAGGATACGAGCAGTACTTC. The encoded protein is CASSTRAGSGYEQYF.

This chain uses TRBV28 with TRBJ1-3; D is possibly TRBD1 (5 bases). Trimming stripped 0 bases from V and 0 bases from J, with 6 bases between. The germline V gene encodes CDR1 MDHEN and CDR2 SYDVKM. This CDR3 is built from 15 residues. The CDR3 nucleotides read TGTGCCAGCAGTTTATGGGGGGGCTCTGGAAACACCATATATTTT. It codes for CASSLWGGSGNTIYF.

The chain has TRBV5-1 and TRBJ1-3; D call uncertain. Trimming took off 4 bases at V and 4 bases at J, with 15 bases between the two ends. Germline lookup yields CDR1 SGHRS and CDR2 YFSETQ. The CDR3 sequence is 15 residues long. The CDR3 bases are TGCGCCAGCAGCGCCCATCCTGCGGGCGGAAACACCATATATTTT. This sequence encodes CASSAHPAGGNTIYF.

CDR3 nucleotide sequence: TGTGCCAGCGCCCGGGACAGGGGCTTCCTGTTTTTT. It yields the protein CASARDRGFLFF. The chain employs TRBV2 and TRBJ1-4; the match to TRBD1 covers 10 bases. The junction had 8 bases not matched to a gene; V was cut back by 8 bases and J by 14 bases. Germline V gene data show CDR1 as SNHLY and CDR2 as FYNNEI. CDR3 size: 12 residues. Full variable domain (rest looked up from reference TRBV2 and TRBJ1-4): EPEVTQTPSHQVTQMGQEVILRCVPISNHLYFYWYRQILGQKVEFLVSFYNNEISEKSEIFDDQFSVERPDGSNFTLKIRSTKLEDSAMYFCASARDRGFLFFGSGTQLSVL.

The chain recombines TRBV7-8 with TRBJ2-5, with D hard to call. V lost 0 bases to trimming and J lost 7 bases, with 6 bases between them. The CDR3 is 12 residues long. The germline V gene encodes CDR1 SGHVS and CDR2 FQNEAQ. As DNA, the CDR3 is TGTGCCAGCAGCTTAGCGACGGGGACCCAGTACTTC. Translated: CASSLATGTQYF.

V usage is TRBV28 and J usage is TRBJ2-7; 9 positions agree with TRBD1. Trimming cost V 4 bases and J 7 bases; bases outside gene matches: 8. The CDR3 extends over 14 amino acids. CDR1 and CDR2 (germline): MDHEN, SYDVKM. CDR3 amino acids: CASSSWTGVQEQYF. CDR3 nucleotide sequence: TGTGCCAGCAGTTCGTGGACAGGGGTGCAAGAGCAGTACTTC.

The genes are TRBV5-1 and TRBJ2-3, with TRBD1 as a possible D gene (5 bases). The CDR3 sequence is 16 residues long. Between the trimmed V and J ends, which lost 0 bases and 0 bases, there was a span of 11 bases. Germline V gives CDR1 SGHRS, CDR2 YFSETQ. The CDR3 region has the DNA TGCGCCAGCAGCTTGGGAGTGGGGCAGAGCACAGATACGCAGTATTTT. Amino acid sequence: CASSLGVGQSTDTQYF.